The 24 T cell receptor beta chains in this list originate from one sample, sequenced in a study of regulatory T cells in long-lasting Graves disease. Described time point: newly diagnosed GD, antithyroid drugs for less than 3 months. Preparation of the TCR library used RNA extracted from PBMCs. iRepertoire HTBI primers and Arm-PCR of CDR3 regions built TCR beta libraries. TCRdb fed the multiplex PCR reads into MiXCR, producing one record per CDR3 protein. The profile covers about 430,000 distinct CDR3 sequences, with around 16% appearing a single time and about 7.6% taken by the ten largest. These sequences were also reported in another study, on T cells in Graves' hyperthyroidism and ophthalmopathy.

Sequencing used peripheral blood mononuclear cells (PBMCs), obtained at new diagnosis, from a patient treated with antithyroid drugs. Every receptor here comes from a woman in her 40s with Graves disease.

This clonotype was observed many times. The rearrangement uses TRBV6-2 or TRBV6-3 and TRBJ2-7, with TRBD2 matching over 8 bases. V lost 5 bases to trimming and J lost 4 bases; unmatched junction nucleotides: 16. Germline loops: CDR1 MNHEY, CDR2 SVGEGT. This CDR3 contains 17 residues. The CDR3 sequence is CASSEQLAGAAKYEQYF. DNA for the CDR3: TGTGCCAGCAGTGAGCAGCTAGCGGGCGCTGCTAAATACGAGCAGTACTTC.

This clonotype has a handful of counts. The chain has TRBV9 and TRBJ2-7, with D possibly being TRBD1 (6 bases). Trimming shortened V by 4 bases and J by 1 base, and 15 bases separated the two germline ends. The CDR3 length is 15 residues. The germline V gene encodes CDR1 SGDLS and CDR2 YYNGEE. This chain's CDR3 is CASSPSRGWSYEQYF. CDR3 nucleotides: TGTGCCAGCAGCCCCTCCAGGGGCTGGTCCTACGAGCAGTACTTC.

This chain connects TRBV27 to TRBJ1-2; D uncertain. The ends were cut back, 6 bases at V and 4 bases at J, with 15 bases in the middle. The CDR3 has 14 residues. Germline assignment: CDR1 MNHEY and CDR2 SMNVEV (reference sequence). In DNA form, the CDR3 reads TGTGCCAGCAGCCCTGGCGGAGGCGTCTATGGCTACACCTTC. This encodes CASSPGGGVYGYTF.

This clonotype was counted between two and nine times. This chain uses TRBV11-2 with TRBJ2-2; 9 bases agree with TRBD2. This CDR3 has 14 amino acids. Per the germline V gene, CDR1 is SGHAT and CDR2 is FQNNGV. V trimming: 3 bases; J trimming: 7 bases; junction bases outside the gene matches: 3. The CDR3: CASSFSGGGGELFF. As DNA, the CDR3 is TGTGCCAGCAGCTTTAGCGGGGGCGGCGGGGAGCTGTTTTTT.

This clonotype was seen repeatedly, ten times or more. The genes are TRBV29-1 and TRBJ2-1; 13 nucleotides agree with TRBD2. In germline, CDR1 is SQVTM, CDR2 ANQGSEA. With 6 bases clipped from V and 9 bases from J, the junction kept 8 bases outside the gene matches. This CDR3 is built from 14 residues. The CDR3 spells CSVRTSGSFGEQFF. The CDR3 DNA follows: TGCAGCGTGCGGACTAGCGGGAGTTTCGGTGAGCAGTTCTTC.

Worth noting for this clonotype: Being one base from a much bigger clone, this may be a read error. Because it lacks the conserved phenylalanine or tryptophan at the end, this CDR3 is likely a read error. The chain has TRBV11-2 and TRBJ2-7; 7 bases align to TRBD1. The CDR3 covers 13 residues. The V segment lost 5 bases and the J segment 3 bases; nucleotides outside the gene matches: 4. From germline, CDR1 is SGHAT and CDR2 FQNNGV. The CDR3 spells CASSLRQGYEQYL. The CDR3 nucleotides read TGTGCCAGCAGCCTGCGACAGGGCTACGAGCAGTACCTC.

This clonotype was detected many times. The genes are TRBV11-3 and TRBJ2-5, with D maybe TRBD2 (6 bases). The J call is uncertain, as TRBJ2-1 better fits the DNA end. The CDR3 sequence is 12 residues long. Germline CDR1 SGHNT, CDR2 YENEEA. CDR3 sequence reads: CASSFGGYEQFF. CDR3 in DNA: TGTGCCAGCAGCTTTGGGGGGTACGAGCAGTTCTTC.

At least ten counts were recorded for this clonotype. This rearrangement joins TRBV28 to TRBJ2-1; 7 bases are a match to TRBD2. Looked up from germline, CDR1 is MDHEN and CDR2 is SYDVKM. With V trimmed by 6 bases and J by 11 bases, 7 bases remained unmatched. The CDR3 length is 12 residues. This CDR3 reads CASRPLAAKQFF. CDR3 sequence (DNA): TGTGCCAGCAGACCTCTAGCGGCCAAGCAGTTCTTC. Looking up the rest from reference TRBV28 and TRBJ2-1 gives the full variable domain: DVKVTQSSRYLVKRTGEKVFLECVQDMDHENMFWYRQDPGLGLRLIYFSYDVKMKEKGDIPEGYSVSREKKERFSLILESASTNQTSMYLCASRPLAAKQFFGPGTRLTVL.

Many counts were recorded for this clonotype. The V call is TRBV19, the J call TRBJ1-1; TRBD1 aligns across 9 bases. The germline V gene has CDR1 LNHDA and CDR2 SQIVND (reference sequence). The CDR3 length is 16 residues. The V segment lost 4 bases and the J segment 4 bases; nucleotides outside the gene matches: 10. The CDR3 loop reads CASSNRGHNVGTEAFF. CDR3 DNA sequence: TGTGCCAGTAGTAACAGGGGGCACAATGTGGGCACTGAAGCTTTCTTT.

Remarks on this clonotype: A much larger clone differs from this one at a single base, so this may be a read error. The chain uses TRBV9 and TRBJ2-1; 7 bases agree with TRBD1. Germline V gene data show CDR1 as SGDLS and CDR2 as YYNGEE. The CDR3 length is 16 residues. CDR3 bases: TGTACCAGCAGCGAACAGACAGGGTGGGAATCCAATGAGCAGTTCTTC. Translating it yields CTSSEQTGWESNEQFF.

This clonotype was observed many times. This CDR3 reads CASSGTEPEKLFF. In DNA form, the CDR3 reads TGTGCCAGCAGCGGGACGGAGCCTGAAAAACTGTTTTTT. The chain joins TRBV6-1 to TRBJ1-4; a weak D match, TRBD1 (5 bases). The length of the CDR3 is 13 residues. Per the germline V gene, CDR1 is MNHNS and CDR2 is SASEGT. Trimming removed 6 bases at V and 7 bases at J, with 12 bases between.

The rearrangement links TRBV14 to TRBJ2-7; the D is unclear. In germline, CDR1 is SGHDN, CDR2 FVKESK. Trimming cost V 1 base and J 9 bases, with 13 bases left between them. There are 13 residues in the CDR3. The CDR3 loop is CASSQGGLGPQYF. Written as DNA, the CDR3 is TGTGCCAGCAGCCAAGGCGGTCTGGGCCCGCAGTACTTC.

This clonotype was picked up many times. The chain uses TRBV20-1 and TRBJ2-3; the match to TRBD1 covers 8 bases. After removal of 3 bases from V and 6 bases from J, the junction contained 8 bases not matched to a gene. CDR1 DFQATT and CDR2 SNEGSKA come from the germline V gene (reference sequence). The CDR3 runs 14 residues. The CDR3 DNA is TGCAGTGCTAGGCCAGGGGGCGACACGGATACGCAGTATTTT. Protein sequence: CSARPGGDTDTQYF.

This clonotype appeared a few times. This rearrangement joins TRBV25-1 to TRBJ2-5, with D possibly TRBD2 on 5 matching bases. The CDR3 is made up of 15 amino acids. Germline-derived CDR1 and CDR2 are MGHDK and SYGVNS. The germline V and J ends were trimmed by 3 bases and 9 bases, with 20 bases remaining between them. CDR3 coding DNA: TGTGCCAGCAGTGACTCGACTCGGGCTCCGGAGGCCCAGTACTTC. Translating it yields CASSDSTRAPEAQYF.

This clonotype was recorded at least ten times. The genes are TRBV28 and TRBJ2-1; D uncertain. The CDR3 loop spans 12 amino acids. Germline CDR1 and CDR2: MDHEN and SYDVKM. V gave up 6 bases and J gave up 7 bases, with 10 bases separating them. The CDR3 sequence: CASSRPGNEQFF. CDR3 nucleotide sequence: TGTGCCAGCAGCCGGCCCGGAAATGAGCAGTTCTTC.

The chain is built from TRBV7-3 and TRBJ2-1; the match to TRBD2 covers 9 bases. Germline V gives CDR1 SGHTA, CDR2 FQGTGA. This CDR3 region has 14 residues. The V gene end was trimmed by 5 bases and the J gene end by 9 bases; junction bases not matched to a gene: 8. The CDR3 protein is CASSARGRDTEQFF. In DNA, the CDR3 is TGTGCCAGCAGCGCTCGCGGGAGGGACACTGAGCAGTTCTTC.

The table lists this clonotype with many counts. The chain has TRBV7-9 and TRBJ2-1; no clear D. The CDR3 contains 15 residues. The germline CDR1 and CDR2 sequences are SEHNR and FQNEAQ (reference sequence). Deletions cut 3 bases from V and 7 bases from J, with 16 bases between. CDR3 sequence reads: CASSFSLSSSNEQFF. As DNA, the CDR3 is TGTGCCAGCAGCTTCTCTCTCTCCTCATCGAATGAGCAGTTCTTC.

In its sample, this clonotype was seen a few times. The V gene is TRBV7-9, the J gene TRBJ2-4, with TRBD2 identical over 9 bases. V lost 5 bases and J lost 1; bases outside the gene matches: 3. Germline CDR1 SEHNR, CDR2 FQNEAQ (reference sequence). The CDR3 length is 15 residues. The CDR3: CASSASGNAKNIQYF. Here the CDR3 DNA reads TGTGCCAGCAGCGCTAGCGGGAACGCCAAAAACATTCAGTACTTC.

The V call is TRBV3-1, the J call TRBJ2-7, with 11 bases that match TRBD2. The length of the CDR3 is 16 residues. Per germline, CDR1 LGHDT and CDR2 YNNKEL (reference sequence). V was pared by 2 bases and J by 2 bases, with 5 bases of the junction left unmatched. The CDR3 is CASSQTGTSGPYEQYF. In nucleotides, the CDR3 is TGTGCCAGCAGCCAAACCGGGACTAGCGGACCCTACGAGCAGTACTTC.

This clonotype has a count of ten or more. The CDR3 loop reads CASSPQGGGGNTIYF. In DNA, the CDR3 is TGTGCCAGCAGTCCACAGGGAGGAGGTGGAAACACCATATATTTT. The genes are TRBV27 and TRBJ1-3; TRBD1 might be the D (6 bases). Germline loops: CDR1 MNHEY, CDR2 SMNVEV (reference sequence). This CDR3 has 15 amino acids. V lost 5 bases to trimming and J lost 3 bases, with 14 bases between them.

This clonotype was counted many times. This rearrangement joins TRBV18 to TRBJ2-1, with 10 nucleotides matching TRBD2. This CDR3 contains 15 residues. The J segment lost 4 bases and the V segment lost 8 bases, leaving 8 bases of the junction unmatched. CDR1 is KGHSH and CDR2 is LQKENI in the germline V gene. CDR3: CASSPPAGGYNEQFF. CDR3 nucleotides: TGTGCCAGCAGCCCTCCAGCGGGAGGGTACAATGAGCAGTTCTTC.

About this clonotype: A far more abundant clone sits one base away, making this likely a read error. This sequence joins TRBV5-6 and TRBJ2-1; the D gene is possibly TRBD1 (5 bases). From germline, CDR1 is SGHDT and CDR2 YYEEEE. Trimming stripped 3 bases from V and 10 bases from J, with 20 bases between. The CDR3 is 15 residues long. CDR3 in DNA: TGTGCCAGCAGCTATGGCCCCCCAAGGGGCTACGAGCAGTTCTTC. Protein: CASSYGPPRGYEQFF.

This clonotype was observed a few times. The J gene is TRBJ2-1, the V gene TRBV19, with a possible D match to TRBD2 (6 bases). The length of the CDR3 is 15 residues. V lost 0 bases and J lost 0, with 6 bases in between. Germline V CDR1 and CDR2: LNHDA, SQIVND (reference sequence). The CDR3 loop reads CASSIDGSSYNEQFF. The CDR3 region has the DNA TGTGCCAGTAGTATAGACGGGAGCTCCTACAATGAGCAGTTCTTC.

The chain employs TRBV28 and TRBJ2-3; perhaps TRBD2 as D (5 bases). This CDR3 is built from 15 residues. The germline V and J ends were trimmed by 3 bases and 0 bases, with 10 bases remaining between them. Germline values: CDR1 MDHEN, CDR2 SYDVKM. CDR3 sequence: CASSFGVASTDTQYF. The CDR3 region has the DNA TGTGCCAGCAGTTTCGGGGTAGCGAGCACAGATACGCAGTATTTT.